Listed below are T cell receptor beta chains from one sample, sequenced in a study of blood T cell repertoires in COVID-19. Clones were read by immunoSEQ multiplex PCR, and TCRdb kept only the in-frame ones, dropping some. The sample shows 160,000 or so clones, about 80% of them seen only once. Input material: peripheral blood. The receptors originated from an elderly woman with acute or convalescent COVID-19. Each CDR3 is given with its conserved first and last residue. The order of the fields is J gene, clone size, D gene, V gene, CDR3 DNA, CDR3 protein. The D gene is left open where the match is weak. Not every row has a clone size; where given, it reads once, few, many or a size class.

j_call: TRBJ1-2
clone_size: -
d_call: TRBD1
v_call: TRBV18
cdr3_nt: TGTGCCAGCTCTCCAGGACAGGAACATGGCTACACCTTC
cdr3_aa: CASSPGQEHGYTF

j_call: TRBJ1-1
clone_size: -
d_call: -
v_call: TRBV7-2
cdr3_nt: TGTGCCAGCAGCGCGACAGGACTTCACACTGAAGCTTTCTTT
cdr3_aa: CASSATGLHTEAFF

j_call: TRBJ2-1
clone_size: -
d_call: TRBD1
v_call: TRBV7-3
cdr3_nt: TGTGCCAGTCAGTCCGGGACAGCGAACAATGAGCAGTTCTTC
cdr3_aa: CASQSGTANNEQFF

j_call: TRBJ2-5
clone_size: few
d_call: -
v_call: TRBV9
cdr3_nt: TGTGCCAGCAGCGTATCATCCGGGGGGCGAGAGACCCAGTACTTC
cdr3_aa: CASSVSSGGRETQYF

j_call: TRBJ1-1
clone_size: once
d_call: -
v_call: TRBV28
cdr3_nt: TGTGCCAGCAGTTTCTTATGGGCTGGTGGTAACACTGAAGCTTTCTTT
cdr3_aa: CASSFLWAGGNTEAFF

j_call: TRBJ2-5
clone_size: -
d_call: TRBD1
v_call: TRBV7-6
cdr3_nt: TGTGCCAGCAGCTTCGTAATTCAGGGGGCGGAGACCCAGTACTTC
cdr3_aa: CASSFVIQGAETQYF

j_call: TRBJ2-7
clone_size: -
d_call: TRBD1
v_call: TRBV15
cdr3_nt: TGTGCCACCACAAGGGACAGGGGTTCCTACGAGCAGTACTTC
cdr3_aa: CATTRDRGSYEQYF

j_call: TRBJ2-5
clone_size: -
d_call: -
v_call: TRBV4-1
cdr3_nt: TGCGCCAGCAGCCAACAGGCACAAGAGACCCAGTACTTC
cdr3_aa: CASSQQAQETQYF

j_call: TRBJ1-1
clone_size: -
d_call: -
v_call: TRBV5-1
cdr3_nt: TGCGCCAGCAGCTTGGACCTACAGGTGAACACTGAAGCTTTCTTT
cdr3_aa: CASSLDLQVNTEAFF

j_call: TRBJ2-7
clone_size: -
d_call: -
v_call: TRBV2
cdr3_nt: TGTGCCAGCAGCGGGGGACAGTTTTACGAGCAGTACTTC
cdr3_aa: CASSGGQFYEQYF

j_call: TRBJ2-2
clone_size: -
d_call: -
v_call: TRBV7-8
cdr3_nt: TGTGCCAGCAGCCAAGACAGGCTAGTCACCGGGGAGCTGTTTTTT
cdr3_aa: CASSQDRLVTGELFF

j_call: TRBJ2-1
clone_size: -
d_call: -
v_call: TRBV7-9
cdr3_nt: TGTGCCAGCAGCTTGGGTCAGGTTGGCAATGAGCAGTTCTTC
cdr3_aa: CASSLGQVGNEQFF

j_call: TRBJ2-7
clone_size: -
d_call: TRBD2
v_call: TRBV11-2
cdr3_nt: TGTGCCAGCAGCCCCCGGGTGGCGGGAGGCCACTACGAGCAGTACTTC
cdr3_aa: CASSPRVAGGHYEQYF

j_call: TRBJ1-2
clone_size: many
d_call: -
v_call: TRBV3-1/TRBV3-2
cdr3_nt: TGTGCCAGCAGCCAGTATTCAGGGAACTATGGCTACACCTTC
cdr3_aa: CASSQYSGNYGYTF

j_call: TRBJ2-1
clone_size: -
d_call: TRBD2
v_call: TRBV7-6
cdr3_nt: TGTGCCAGCAGCTTAGTTCCAGCGGGAGGGCGAGAGCAGTTCTTC
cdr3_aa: CASSLVPAGGREQFF

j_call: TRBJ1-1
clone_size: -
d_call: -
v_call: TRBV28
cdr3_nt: TGTGCCAGCAGTTCCCGGGGCGGGGGTCACACTGAAGCTTTCTTT
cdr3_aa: CASSSRGGGHTEAFF

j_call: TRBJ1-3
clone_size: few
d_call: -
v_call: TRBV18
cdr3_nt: TGTGCCAGCTCACCCGAGTCTGGAAACACCATATATTTT
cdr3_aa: CASSPESGNTIYF

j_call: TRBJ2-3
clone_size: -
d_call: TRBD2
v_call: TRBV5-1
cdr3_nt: TGCGCCAGCAGTCCCGGGACTAGCGGGAGTGATACGCAGTATTTT
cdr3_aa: CASSPGTSGSDTQYF

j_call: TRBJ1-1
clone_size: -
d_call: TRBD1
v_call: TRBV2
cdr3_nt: TGTGCCAGCAGTGGACAGGGGATGAACACTGAAGCTTTCTTT
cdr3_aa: CASSGQGMNTEAFF

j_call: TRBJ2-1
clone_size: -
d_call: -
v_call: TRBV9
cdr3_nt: TGTGCCAGCAGCCGGAGCGGTCAAGCCTACAATGAGCAGTTCTTC
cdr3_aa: CASSRSGQAYNEQFF

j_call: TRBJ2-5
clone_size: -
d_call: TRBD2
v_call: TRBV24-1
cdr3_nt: TGTGCCACCAGTGATAGACTAGCGGGAGCCGAAGAGACCCAGTACTTC
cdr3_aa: CATSDRLAGAEETQYF

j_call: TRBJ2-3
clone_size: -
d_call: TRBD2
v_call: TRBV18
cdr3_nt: TGTGCCAGCTCACCCGGGACTAAAACAGATACGCAGTATTTT
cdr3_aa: CASSPGTKTDTQYF

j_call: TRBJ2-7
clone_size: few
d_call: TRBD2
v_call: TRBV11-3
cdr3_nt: TGTGCCATTAGTCGCGGACTAGCGGGGGCCATCCGATCCTACGAGCAGTACTTC
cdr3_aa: CAISRGLAGAIRSYEQYF

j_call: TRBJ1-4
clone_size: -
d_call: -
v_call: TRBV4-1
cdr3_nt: TGCGCCAGCAGCCAACGCCAAAGCGGGGAAAAACTGTTTTTT
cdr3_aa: CASSQRQSGEKLFF

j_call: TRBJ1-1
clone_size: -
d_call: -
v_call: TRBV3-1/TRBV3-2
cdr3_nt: TGTGCCAGCAGCCAAGACGAGACTCTGGCTGAAGCTTTCTTT
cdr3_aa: CASSQDETLAEAFF

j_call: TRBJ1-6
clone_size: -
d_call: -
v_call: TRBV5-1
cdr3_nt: TGCGCCAGCAGCTTGGCCGGACAGAGCTCCTATAATTCACCCCTCCACTTT
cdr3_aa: CASSLAGQSSYNSPLHF

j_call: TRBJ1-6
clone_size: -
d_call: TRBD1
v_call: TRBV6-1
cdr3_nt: TGTGCCAGCAGTGAATTGGACAGGATGGATTCACCCCTCCACTTT
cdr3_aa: CASSELDRMDSPLHF

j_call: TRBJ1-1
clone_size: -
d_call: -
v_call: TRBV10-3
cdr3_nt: TGTGCCATCAGGACGCAAGAGGCTGGCACTGAAGCTTTCTTT
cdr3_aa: CAIRTQEAGTEAFF

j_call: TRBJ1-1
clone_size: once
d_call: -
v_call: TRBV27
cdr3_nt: TGTGCCAGCAGTTTCAGGGGACCTAGGGGAGCTTTCTTT
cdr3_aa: CASSFRGPRGAFF

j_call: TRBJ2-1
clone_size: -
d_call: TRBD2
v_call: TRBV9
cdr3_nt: TGTGCCAGCAGCCGAGGACTAGCGGGGGGGCCCTTTTACAATGAGCAGTTCTTC
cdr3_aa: CASSRGLAGGPFYNEQFF

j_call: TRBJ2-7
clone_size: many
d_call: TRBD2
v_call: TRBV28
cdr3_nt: TGTGCCAGCAGTTTGGCTAGCGGCTACGAGCAGTACTTC
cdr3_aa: CASSLASGYEQYF

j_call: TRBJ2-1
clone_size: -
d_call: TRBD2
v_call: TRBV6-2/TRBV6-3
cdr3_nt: TGTGCCAGCAGTTACCGGACTAGCGGGGGGGTTAGGAATGAGCAGTTCTTC
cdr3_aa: CASSYRTSGGVRNEQFF

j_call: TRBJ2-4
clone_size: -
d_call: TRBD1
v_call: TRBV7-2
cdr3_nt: TGTGCCAGCAGCTTAGGGCCCGGACAGGGGGCCAAAAACATTCAGTACTTC
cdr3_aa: CASSLGPGQGAKNIQYF